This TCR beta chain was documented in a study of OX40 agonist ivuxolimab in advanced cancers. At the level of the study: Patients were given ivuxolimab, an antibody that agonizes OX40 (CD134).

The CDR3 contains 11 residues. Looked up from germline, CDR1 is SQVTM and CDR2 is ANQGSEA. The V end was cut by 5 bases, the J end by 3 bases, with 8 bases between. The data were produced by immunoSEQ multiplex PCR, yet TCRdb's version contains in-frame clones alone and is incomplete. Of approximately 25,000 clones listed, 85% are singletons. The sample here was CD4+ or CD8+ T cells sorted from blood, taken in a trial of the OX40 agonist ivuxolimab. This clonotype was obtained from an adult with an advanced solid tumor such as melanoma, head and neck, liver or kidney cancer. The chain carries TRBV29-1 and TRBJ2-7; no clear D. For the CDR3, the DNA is TGCAGCGTTCGGGTGAACTACGAGCAGTACTTC. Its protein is CSVRVNYEQYF.